This T cell receptor (beta chain) was sequenced during a study of CD8 T cells in Susac syndrome. RNA amounts of roughly 0.45 to 1 ug underwent reverse transcription with random hexamers. Amplification of TCR beta CDR3 spanned 54 Vbeta and 13 Jbeta via immunoSEQ multiplex PCR. TCRdb ran MiXCR on the immunoSEQ multiplex PCR reads and lists one entry per CDR3 protein. In the table there are 250,000 to 300,000 distinct CDR3 sequences, more than 75% of which are singletons. The CDR3 is 13 amino acids. The germline V gene encodes CDR1 LGHNT and CDR2 FRNRAP. V lost 5 bases to trimming and J lost 3 bases, with 11 bases between them. The authors sequenced TCR beta from blood CD8+ and CD4+ T cells. Control patients had untreated stable or active relapsing-remitting multiple sclerosis by revised McDonald criteria. TEMRA cells were enriched by FACS, while CD8+ and CD4+ T cells were obtained through a negative isolation that was performed magnetically.

The sequence came from a human donor with multiple sclerosis. The sequenced sample consisted of CD8+ T cells from PBMCs. This rearrangement joins TRBV12-5 to TRBJ2-7; no reliable D call. As DNA, the CDR3 is TGTGCTAGTGGTCCCCCGCGTGGCTACGAGCAGTACTTC. Its protein product is CASGPPRGYEQYF. The full variable domain, completed using reference TRBV12-5 and TRBJ2-7, is DARVTQTPRHKVTEMGQEVTMRCQPILGHNTVFWYRQTMMQGLELLAYFRNRAPLDDSGMPKDRFSAEMPDATLATLKIQPSEPRDSAVYFCASGPPRGYEQYFGPGTRLTVT.